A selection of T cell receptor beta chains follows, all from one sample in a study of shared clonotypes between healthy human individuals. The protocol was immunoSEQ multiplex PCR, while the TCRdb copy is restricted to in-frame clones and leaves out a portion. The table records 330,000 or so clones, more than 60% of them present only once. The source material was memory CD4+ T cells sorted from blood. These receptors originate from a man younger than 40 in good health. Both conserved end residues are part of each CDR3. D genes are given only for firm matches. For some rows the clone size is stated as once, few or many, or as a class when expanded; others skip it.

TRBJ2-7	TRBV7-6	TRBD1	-	TGTGCCAGCAGCGTTAACCGGGACAGGGAGTTCGAGCAGTACTTC	CASSVNRDREFEQYF
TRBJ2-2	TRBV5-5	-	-	TGTGCCAGCAGCTTGGTGGGGCAGAACACCGGGGAGCTGTTTTTT	CASSLVGQNTGELFF
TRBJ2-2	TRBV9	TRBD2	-	TGTGCCAGCAGCGTCACCGGGACTAGCGGGACCTCCGGGGAGCTGTTTTTT	CASSVTGTSGTSGELFF
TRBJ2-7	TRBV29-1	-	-	TGCAGCGTTGACCGGGGCCACGAGCAGTACTTC	CSVDRGHEQYF
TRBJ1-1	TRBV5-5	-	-	TGTGCCAGCAACTACGGGGCGAACACTGAAGCTTTCTTT	CASNYGANTEAFF
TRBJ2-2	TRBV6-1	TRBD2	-	TGTGCCAGCAGTGGACTAGCGGAGACCGGGGAGCTGTTTTTT	CASSGLAETGELFF
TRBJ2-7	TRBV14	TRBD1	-	TGTGCCAGCAGCCAAGGCAGGGGGTTTGACTACGAGCAGTACTTC	CASSQGRGFDYEQYF
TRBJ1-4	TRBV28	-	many	TGTGCCAGCAGTTTATTAACGGATGAAAAACTGTTTTTT	CASSLLTDEKLFF
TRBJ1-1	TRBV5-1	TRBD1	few	TGCGCCAGCAGCGTCTTGACAGGGGATGCTGAAGCTTTCTTT	CASSVLTGDAEAFF
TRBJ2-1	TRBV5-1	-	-	TGCGCCAGCAGCTTTGAAGGGCTCCGAGAGCAGTTCTTC	CASSFEGLREQFF
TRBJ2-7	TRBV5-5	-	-	TGTGCCAGCAGGGCCGGGACGAACTCCTACGAGCGGTACTTC	CASRAGTNSYERYF
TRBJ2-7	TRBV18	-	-	TGTGCCAGCTCACCGGCTCTGGGGTTAGGGACCGGGACTTCCAACGAGCAGTACTTC	CASSPALGLGTGTSNEQYF
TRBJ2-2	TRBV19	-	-	TGTGCCAGTAGTATAGACCCACGGTTGACCGGGGAGCTGTTTTTT	CASSIDPRLTGELFF
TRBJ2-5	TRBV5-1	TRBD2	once	TGCGCCAGCAGCTTGGGGGTAGCGGGAGGCCGGGAGACCCAGTACTTC	CASSLGVAGGRETQYF